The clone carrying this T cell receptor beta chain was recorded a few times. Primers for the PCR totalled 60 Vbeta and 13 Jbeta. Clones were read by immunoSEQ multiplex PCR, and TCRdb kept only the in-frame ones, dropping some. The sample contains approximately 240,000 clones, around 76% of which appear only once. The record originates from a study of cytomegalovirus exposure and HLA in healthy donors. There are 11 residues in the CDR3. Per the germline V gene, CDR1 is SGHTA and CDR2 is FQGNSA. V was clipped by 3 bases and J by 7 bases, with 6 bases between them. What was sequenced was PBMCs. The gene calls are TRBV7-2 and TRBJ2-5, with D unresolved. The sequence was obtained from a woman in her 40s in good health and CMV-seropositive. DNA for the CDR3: TGTGCCAGCAGCTTTCCAGGGACCCAGTACTTC. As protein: CASSFPGTQYF. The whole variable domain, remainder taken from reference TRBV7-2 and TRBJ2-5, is GAGVSQSPSNKVTEKGKDVELRCDPISGHTALYWYRQSLGQGLEFLIYFQGNSAPDKSGLPSDRFSAERTGGSVSTLTIQRTQQEDSAVYLCASSFPGTQYFGPGTRLLVL.